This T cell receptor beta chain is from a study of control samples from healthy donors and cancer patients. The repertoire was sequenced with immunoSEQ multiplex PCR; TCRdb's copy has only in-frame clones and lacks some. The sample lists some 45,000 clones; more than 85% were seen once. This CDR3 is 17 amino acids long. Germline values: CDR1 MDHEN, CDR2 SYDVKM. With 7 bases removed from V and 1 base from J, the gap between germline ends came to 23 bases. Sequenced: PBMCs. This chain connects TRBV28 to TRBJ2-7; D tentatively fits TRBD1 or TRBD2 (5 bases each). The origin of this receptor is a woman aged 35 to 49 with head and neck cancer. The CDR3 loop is CASTTQAGRVGSYEQYF. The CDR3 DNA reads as TGTGCCAGCACCACACAGGCGGGCAGGGTCGGGTCCTACGAGCAGTACTTC.